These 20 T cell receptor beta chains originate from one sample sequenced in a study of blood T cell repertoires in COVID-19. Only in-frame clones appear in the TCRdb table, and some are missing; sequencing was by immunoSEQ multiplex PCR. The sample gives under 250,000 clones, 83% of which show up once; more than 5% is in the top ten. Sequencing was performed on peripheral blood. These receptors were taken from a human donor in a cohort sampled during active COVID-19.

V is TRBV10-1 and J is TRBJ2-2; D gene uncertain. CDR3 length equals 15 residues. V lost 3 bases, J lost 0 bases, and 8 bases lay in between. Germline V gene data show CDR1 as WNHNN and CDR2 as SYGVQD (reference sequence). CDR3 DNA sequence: TGCGCCAGCAGTGAACAAATTACGAACACCGGGGAGCTGTTTTTT. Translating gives CASSEQITNTGELFF.

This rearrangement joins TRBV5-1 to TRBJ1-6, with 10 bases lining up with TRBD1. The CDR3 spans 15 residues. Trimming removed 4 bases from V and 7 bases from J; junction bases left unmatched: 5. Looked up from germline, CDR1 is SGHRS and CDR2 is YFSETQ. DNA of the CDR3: TGCGCCAGCAGCCCGGGGACAGGGGAAAATTCACCCCTCCACTTT. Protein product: CASSPGTGENSPLHF.

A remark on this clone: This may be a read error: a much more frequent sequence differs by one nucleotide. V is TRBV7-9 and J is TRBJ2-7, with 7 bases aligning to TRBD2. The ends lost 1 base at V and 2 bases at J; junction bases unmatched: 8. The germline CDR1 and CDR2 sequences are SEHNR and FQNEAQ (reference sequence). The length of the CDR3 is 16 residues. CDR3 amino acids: CASSLGGGGKAYEQYF. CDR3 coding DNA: TGTGCCAGCAGCTTAGGGGGCGGGGGAAAAGCCTACGAGCAGTACTTC.

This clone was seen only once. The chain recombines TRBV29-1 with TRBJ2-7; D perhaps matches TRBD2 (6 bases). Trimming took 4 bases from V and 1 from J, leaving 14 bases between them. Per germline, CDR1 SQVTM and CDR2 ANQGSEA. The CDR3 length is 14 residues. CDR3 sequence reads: CSVGGDSTSYEQYF. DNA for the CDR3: TGCAGCGTTGGAGGGGACTCCACGTCCTACGAGCAGTACTTC.

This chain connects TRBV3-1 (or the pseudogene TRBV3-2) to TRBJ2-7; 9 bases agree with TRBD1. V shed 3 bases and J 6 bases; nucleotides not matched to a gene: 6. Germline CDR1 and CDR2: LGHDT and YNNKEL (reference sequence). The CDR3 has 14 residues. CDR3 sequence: CASSHRDREVEQYF. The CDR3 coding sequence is TGTGCCAGCAGCCACCGGGACAGGGAGGTCGAGCAGTACTTC.

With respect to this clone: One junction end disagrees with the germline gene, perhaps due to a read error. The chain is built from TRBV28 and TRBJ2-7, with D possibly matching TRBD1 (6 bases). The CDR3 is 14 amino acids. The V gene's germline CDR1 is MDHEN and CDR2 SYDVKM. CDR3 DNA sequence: TGTGCCAGTAGTTCTCCGGGGACACCTTACGAGCAGTACTTC. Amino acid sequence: CASSSPGTPYEQYF.

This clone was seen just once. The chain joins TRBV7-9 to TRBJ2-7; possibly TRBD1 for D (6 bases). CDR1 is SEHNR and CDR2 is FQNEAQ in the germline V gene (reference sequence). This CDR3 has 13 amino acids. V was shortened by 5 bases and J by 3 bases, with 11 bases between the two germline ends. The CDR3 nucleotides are TGTGCCAGCAGCCTGGACAGTTACTACGAGCAGTACTTC. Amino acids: CASSLDSYYEQYF.

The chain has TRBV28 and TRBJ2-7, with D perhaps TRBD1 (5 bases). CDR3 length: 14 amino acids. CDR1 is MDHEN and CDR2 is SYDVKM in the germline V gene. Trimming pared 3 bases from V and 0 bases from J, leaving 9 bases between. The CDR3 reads CASSFWTNSYEQYF. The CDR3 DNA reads TGTGCCAGCAGTTTTTGGACAAACTCCTACGAGCAGTACTTC.

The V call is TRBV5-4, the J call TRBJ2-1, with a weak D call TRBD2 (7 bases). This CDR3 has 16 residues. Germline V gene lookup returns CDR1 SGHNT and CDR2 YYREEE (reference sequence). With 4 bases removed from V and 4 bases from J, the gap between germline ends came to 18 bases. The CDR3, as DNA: TGTGCCAGCAGCCAAGGGGGGGTCCTCAATTACAATGAGCAGTTCTTC. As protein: CASSQGGVLNYNEQFF.

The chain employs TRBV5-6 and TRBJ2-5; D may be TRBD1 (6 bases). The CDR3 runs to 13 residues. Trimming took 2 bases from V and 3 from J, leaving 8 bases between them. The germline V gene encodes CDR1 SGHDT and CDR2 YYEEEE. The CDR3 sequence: CASSLWTEETQYF. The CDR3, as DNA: TGTGCCAGCAGCTTATGGACAGAAGAGACCCAGTACTTC.

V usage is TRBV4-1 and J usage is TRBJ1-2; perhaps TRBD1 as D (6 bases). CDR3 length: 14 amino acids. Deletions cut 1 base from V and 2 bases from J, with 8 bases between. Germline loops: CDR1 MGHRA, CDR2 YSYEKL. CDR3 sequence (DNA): TGCGCCAGCAGCCAAGGAACAGGGAACTATGGCTACACCTTC. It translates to CASSQGTGNYGYTF.

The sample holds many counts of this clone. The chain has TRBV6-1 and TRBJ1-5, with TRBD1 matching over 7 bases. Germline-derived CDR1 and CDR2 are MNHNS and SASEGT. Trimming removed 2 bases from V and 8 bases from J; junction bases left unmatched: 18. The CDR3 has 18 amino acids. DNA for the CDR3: TGTGCCAGCAGTGAAATTTATGGAGGCGGACAGGTTTATGAGCCCCAGCATTTT. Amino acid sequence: CASSEIYGGGQVYEPQHF.

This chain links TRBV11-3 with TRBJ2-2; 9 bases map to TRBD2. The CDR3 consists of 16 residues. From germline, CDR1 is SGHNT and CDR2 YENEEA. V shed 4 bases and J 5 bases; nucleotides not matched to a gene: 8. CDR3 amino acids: CASSSGSAGGTGELFF. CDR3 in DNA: TGTGCCAGCAGCTCAGGGTCAGCGGGGGGTACCGGGGAGCTGTTTTTT. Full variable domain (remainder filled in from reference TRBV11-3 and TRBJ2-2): EAGVVQSPRYKIIEKKQPVAFWCNPISGHNTLYWYLQNLGQGPELLIRYENEEAVDDSQLPKDRFSAERLKGVDSTLKIQPAELGDSAVYLCASSSGSAGGTGELFFGEGSRLTVL.

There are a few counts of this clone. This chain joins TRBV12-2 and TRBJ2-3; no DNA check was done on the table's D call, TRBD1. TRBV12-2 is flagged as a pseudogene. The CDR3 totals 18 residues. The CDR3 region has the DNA TGTGCAAGCCGCCCTGGCGGCCCAATGAGGGGGAGCACAGATACGCAGTATTTT. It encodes CASRPGGPMRGSTDTQYF.

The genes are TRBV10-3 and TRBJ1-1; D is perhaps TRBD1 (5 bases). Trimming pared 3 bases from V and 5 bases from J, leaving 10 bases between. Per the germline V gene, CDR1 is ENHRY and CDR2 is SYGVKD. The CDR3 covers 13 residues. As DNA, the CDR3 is TGTGCCATCAGTGACGGGGGGGAGACTGAAGCTTTCTTT. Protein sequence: CAISDGGETEAFF.

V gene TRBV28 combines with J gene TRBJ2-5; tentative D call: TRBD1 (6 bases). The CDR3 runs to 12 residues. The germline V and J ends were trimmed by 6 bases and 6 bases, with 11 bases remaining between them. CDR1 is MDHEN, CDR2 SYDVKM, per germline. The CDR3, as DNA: TGTGCCAGCAGCCCCCAGGGGAAGACCCAGTACTTC. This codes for CASSPQGKTQYF. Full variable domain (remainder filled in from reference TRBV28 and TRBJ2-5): DVKVTQSSRYLVKRTGEKVFLECVQDMDHENMFWYRQDPGLGLRLIYFSYDVKMKEKGDIPEGYSVSREKKERFSLILESASTNQTSMYLCASSPQGKTQYFGPGTRLLVL.

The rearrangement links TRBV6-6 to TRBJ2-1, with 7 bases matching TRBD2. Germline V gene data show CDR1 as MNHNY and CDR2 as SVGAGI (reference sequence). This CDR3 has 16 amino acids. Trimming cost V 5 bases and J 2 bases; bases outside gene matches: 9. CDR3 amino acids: CASSRSFREAYNEQFF. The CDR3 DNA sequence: TGTGCCAGCAGTCGCTCCTTCCGGGAGGCCTACAATGAGCAGTTCTTC.

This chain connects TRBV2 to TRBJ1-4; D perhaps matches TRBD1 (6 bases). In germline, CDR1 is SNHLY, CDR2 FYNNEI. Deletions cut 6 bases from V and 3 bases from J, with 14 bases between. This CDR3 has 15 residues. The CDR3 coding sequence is TGTGCCAGCAGCCCCTACAGGGCGGCTAATGAAAAACTGTTTTTT. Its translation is CASSPYRAANEKLFF.

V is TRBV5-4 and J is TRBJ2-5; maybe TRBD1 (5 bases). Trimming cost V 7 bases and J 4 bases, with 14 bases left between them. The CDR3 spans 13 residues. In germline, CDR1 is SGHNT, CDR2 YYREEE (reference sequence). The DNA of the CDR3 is TGTGCCAGCCGCCCCGACAGAGGAGAGACCCAGTACTTC. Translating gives CASRPDRGETQYF.

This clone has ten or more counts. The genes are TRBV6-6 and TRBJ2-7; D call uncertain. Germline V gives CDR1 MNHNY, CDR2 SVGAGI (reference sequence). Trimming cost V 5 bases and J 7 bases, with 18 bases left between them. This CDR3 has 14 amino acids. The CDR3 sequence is CASSQNDWVREQYF. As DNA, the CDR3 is TGTGCCAGCAGTCAAAATGACTGGGTTAGGGAGCAGTACTTC.